This record concerns one T cell receptor beta chain sequence. This entry belongs to a study of blood T cell repertoires in COVID-19. Across the whole study: Acute-phase and convalescent COVID-19 samples originated in the United States, Italy and Spain. The analysed material was cDNA or gDNA that came from T cells, B-cell-depleted T cells, or PBMCs.

As originally analysed: Cell counts per sample came from amplifying reference gene primers. Here immunoSEQ multiplex PCR was the method, and the copy in TCRdb shows in-frame clones only, minus some. V and J calls and clone size follow that table, whereas D and trimming were derived from the DNA. Of 250,000 to 300,000 clones listed, 85% to 90% are singletons. The germline V gene encodes CDR1 SNHLY and CDR2 FYNNEI. Trimming cost V 11 bases and J 5 bases, with 12 bases left between them. This CDR3 region has 11 residues. This chain connects TRBV2 to TRBJ2-5; D remains ambiguous. The sample comprised peripheral blood. The source of this sequence is a woman aged 40 to 49 with acute or convalescent COVID-19. In nucleotides, the CDR3 is TGTGCCGGCGCCGCTAGGGAGACCCAGTACTTC. The encoded protein is CAGAARETQYF.